The present entry profiles one TCR beta chain with its context. Its antigen remains unidentified. The CDR3 spans 18 residues. Trimming at V came to 4 bases and at J to 0 bases, leaving 8 bases not matched to a gene. Per the germline V gene, CDR1 is KGHSH and CDR2 is LQKENI. The data were produced by immunoSEQ multiplex PCR, yet TCRdb's version contains in-frame clones alone and is incomplete. This table has roughly 180,000 clones, approximately 91% appearing once. The record originates from a study of T cell responses to AZD1222 COVID-19 vaccine. Study-level points and caveats: Among AZD1222 vaccinees, only 5 or 6 were seropositive at baseline. The breadth and depth of Spike-specific TCRs increased once two AZD1222 doses had been given.

The receptor was isolated from an adult who received the AZD1222 COVID-19 vaccine. The source was peripheral blood, collected 28 days after the second AZD1222 dose. The V gene is TRBV18, the J gene TRBJ1-5; TRBD1 matches 11 bases. The CDR3 spells CASSRGTGGFFSNQPQHF. CDR3 nucleotide sequence: TGTGCCAGCTCACGTGGGACAGGGGGTTTCTTTAGCAATCAGCCCCAGCATTTT.